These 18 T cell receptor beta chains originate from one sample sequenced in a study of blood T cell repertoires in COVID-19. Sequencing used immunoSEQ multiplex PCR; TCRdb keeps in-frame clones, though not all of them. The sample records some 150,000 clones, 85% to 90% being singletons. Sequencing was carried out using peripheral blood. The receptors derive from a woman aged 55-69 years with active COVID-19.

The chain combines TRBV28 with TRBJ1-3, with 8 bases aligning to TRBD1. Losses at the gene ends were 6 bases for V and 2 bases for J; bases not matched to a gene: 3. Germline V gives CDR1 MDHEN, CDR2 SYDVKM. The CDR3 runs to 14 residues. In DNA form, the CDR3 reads TGTGCCAGCAGCAGACAGGGGACTGGAAACACCATATATTTT. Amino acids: CASSRQGTGNTIYF.

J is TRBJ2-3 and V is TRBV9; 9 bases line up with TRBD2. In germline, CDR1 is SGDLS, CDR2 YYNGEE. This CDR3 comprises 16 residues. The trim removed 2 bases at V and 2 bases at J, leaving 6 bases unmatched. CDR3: CASSVTRLAATDTQYF. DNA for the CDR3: TGTGCCAGCAGCGTTACCAGACTAGCGGCCACAGATACGCAGTATTTT.

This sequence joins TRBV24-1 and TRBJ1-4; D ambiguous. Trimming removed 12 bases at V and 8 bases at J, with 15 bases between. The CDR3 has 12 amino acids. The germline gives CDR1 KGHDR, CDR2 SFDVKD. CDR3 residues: CAPWRVWEKLFF. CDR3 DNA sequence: TGTGCCCCTTGGAGGGTCTGGGAAAAACTGTTTTTT.

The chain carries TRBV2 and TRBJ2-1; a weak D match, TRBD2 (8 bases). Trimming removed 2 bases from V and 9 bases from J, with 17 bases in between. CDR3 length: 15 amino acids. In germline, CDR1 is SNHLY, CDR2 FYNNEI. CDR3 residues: CASSESSGTVREQFF. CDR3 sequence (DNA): TGTGCCAGCAGTGAAAGTAGCGGGACAGTACGTGAGCAGTTCTTC.

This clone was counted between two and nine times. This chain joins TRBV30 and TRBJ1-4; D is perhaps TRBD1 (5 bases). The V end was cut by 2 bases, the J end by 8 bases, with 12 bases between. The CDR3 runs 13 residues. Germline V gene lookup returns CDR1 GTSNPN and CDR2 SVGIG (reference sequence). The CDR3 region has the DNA TGTGCCTGGAGTTGGAGGGGATGGGAAAAACTGTTTTTT. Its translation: CAWSWRGWEKLFF.

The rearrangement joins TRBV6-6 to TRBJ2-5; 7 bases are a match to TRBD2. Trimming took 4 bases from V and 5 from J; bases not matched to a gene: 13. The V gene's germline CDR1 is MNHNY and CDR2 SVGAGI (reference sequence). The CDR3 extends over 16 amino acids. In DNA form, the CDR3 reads TGTGCCAGCAGTTTCCCTAGCGGTTTTGAGGAGGAGACCCAGTACTTC. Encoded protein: CASSFPSGFEEETQYF.

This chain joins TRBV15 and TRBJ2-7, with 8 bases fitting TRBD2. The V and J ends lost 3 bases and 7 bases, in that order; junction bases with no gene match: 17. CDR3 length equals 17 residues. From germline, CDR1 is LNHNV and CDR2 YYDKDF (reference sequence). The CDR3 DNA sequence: TGTGCCACCAGCAGTCAACGGGGTCCGGGAGGGCCCGTTGAGCAGTACTTC. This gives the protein CATSSQRGPGGPVEQYF.

The DNA of the CDR3 is TGTGCCAGCAGCTCTCCGGGACAGGGGGCAGGGAACACTGAAGCTTTCTTT. This gives the protein CASSSPGQGAGNTEAFF. The chain employs TRBV7-9 and TRBJ1-1, with 12 bases identical to TRBD1. The CDR3 extends over 17 amino acids. The germline V gene encodes CDR1 SEHNR and CDR2 FQNEAQ (reference sequence). V was clipped by 4 bases and J by 1 base; unmatched bases: 7.

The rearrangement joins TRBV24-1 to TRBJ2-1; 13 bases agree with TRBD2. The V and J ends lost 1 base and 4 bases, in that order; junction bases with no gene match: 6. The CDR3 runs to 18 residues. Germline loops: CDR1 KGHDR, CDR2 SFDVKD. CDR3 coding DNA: TGTGCCACCAGTGATTTTTGGACTAGCGGGAGAACATACAATGAGCAGTTCTTC. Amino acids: CATSDFWTSGRTYNEQFF.

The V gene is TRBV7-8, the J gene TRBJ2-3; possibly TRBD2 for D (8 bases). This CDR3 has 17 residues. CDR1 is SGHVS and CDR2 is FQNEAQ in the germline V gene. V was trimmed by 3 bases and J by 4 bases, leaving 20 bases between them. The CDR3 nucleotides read TGTGCCAGCAGCTTTCGGTCAGGGGGAGCGGGGGCAGATACGCAGTATTTT. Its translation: CASSFRSGGAGADTQYF.

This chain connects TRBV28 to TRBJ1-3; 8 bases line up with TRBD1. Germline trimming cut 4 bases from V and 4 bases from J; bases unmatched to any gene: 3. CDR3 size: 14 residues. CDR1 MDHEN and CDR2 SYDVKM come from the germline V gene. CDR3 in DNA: TGTGCCAGCAGTTCTACAGGGGGGGGAAACACCATATATTTT. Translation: CASSSTGGGNTIYF.

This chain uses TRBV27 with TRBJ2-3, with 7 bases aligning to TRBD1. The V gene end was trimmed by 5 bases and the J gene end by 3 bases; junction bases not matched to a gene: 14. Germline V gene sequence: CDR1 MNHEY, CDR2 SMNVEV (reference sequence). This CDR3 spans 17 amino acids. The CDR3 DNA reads TGTGCCAGCAGTGAATACGACAGGGCGGTTGAGACAGATACGCAGTATTTT. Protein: CASSEYDRAVETDTQYF.

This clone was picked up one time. The CDR3 DNA follows: TGTGCCAGCAGCCTAGCGGGGGAGCAGTACTTC. This sequence encodes CASSLAGEQYF. The rearrangement uses TRBV13 and TRBJ2-7; 9 bases match TRBD2. The CDR3 has 11 residues. Germline V lookup: CDR1 PRHDT, CDR2 FYEKMQ (reference sequence). V shed 5 bases and J 7 bases; nucleotides not matched to a gene: 0.

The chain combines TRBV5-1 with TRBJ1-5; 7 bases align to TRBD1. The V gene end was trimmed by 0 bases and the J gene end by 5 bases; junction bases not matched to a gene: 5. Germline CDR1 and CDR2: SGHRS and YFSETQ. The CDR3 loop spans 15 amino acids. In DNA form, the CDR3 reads TGCGCCAGCAGCTTGGATCCGGGACAGCATCAGCCCCAGCATTTT. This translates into CASSLDPGQHQPQHF.

Here the CDR3 reads CATSGRLAGFNTDTQYF. In nucleotides, the CDR3 is TGTGCCACCAGTGGGAGACTAGCGGGTTTCAATACAGATACGCAGTATTTT. The rearrangement links TRBV24-1 to TRBJ2-3; 10 bases fit TRBD2. CDR1 KGHDR and CDR2 SFDVKD come from the germline V gene. The CDR3 covers 17 residues. V trimming: 5 bases; J trimming: 3 bases; junction bases outside the gene matches: 10.

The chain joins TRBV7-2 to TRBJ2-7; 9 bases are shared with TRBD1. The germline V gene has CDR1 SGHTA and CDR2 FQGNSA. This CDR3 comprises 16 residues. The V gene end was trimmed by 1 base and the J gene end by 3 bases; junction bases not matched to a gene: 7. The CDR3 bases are TGTGCCAGCAGCTTAGACGTCGGGACAGGGAGCTACGAGCAGTACTTC. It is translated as CASSLDVGTGSYEQYF.

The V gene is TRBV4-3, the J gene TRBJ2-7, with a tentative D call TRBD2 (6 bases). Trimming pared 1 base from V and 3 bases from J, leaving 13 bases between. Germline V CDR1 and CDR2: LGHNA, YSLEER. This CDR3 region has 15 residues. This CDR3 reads CASSQGRAGFYEQYF. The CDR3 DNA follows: TGCGCCAGCAGCCAAGGGAGGGCCGGCTTCTACGAGCAGTACTTC.

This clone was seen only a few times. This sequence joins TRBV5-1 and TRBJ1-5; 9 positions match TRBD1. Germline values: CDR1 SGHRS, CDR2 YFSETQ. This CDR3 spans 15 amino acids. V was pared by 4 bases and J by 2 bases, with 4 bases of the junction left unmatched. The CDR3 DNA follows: TGCGCCAGCAGCCGCGGACAGGGGCGCAATCAGCCCCAGCATTTT. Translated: CASSRGQGRNQPQHF.